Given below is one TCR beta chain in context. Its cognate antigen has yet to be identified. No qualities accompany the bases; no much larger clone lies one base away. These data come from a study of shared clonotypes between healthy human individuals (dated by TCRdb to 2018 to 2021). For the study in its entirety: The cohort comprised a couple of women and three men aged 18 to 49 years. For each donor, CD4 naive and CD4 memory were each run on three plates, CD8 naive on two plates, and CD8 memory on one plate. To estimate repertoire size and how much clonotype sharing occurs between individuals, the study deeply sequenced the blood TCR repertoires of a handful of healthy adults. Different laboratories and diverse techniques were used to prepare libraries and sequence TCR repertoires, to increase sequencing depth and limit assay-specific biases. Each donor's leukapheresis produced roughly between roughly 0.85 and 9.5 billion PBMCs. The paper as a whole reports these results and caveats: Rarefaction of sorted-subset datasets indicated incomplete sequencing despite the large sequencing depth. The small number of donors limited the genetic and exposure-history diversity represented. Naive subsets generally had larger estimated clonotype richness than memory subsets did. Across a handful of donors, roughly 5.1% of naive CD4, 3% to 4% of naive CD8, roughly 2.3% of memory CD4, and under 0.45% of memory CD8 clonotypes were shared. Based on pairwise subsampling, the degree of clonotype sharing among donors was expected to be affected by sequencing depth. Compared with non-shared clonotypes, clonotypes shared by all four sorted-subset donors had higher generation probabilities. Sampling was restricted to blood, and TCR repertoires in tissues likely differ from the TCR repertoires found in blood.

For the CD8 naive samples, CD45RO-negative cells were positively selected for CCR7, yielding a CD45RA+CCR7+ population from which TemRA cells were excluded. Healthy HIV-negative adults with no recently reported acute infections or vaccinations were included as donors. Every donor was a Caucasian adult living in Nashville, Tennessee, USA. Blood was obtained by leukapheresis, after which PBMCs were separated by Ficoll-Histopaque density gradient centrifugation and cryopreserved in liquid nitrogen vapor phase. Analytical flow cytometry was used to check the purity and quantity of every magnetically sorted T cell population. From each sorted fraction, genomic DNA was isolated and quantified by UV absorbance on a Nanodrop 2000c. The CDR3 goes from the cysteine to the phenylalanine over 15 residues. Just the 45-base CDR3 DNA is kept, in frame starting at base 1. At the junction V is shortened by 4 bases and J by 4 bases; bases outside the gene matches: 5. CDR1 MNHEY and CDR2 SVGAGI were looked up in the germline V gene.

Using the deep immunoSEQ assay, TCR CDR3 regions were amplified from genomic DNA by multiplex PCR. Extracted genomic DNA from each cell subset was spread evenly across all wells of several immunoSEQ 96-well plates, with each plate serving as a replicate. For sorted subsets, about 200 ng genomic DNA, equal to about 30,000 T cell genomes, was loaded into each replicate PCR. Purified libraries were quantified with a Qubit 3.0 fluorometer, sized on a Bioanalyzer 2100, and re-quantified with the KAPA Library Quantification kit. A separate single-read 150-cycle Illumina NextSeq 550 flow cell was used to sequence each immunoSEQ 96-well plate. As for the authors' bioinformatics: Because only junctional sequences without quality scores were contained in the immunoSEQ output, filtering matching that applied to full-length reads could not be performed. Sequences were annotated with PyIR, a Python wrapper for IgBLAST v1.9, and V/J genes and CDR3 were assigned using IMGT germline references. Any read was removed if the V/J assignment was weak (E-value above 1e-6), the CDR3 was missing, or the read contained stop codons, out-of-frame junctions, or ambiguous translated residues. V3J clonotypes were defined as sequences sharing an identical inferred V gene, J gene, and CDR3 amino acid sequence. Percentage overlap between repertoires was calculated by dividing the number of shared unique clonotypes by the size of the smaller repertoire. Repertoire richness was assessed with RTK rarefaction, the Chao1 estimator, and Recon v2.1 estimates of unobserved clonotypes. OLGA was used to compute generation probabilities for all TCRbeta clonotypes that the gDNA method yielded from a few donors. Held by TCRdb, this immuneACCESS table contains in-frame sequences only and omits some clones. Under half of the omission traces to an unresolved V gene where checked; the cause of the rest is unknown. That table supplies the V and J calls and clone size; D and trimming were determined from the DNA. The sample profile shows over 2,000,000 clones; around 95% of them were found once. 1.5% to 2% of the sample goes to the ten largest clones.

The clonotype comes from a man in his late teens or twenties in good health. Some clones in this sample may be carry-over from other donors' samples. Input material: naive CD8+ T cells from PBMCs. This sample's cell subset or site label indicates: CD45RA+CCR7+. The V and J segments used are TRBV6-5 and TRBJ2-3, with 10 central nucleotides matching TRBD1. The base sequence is TGTGCCAGCAGTTTTTCCGGGACAGGGGCAGATACGCAGTATTTT. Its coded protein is CASSFSGTGADTQYF.